These 19 T cell receptor beta chains were sequenced from one sample in a study of spatial heterogeneity in lung cancer. Time point indicated: sample taken at primary tumor resection. TCRdb redid the calling of the 5' RACE reads with MiXCR, one entry per CDR3 protein. The sample has under 85,000 distinct CDR3 sequences, about 8% seen once; the top ten hold roughly 7%. The sequencing here drew on PBMCs, taken at surgery. All receptors come from a male donor with early-stage non-small cell lung cancer.

The V gene is TRBV7-2, the J gene TRBJ2-7, with D unclear. Looked up from germline, CDR1 is SGHTA and CDR2 is FQGNSA. The CDR3 runs to 13 residues. Trimming shortened V by 1 base and J by 0 bases, and 4 bases separated the two germline ends. The CDR3 bases are TGTGCCAGCAGCTTAGACCCCTCCTACGAGCAGTACTTC. This translates into CASSLDPSYEQYF.

This clonotype was seen many times. This rearrangement joins TRBV20-1 to TRBJ1-1; D is possibly TRBD1 (6 bases). CDR1 DFQATT and CDR2 SNEGSKA come from the germline V gene (reference sequence). The CDR3 spans 12 residues. The V and J ends lost 8 bases and 3 bases respectively, with 13 bases between them. The CDR3 nucleotides read TGCAGTTTACAGGGTATCTACACTGAAGCTTTCTTT. This translates into CSLQGIYTEAFF.

CDR3: CATLRATGDGEQYF. CDR3 in DNA: TGTGCCACCTTAAGGGCTACAGGGGACGGCGAGCAGTACTTC. This chain links TRBV19 with TRBJ2-7, with 7 bases aligning to TRBD1. The junction had 15 bases not matched to a gene; V was cut back by 10 bases and J by 6 bases. Germline-derived CDR1 and CDR2 are LNHDA and SQIVND (reference sequence). CDR3 size: 14 residues. Full variable domain (rest looked up from reference TRBV19 and TRBJ2-7): DGGITQSPKYLFRKEGQNVTLSCEQNLNHDAMYWYRQDPGQGLRLIYYSQIVNDFQKGDIAEGYSVSREKKESFPLTVTSAQKNPTAFYLCATLRATGDGEQYFGPGTRLTVT.

This chain joins TRBV12-3 or TRBV12-4 and TRBJ1-6; possibly TRBD1 for D (5 bases). The V and J ends lost 3 bases and 9 bases respectively, with 12 bases between them. The CDR3 totals 14 residues. The CDR3, as DNA: TGTGCCAGCAGTTTTACAGGCCGGGGTTCACCCCTCCACTTT. Its translation: CASSFTGRGSPLHF.

This clonotype was seen a few times. This chain connects TRBV2 to TRBJ2-1; D is unclear. Trimming shortened V by 2 bases and J by 9 bases, and 11 bases separated the two germline ends. The CDR3 extends over 13 amino acids. Germline loops: CDR1 SNHLY, CDR2 FYNNEI. The CDR3 coding sequence is TGTGCCAGCAGTGAATGGGGTCGCGGTGAGCAGTTCTTC. This gives the protein CASSEWGRGEQFF.

Ten or more counts support this clonotype. Its ends do not fully match the called genes, so a read error is possible. The chain couples TRBV5-1 to TRBJ2-3, with 9 positions matching TRBD1. Germline V gives CDR1 SGHRS, CDR2 YFSETQ. This CDR3 has 12 amino acids. The CDR3 loop is CASSLASGQGNF. Here the CDR3 DNA reads TGCGCCAGCAGCTTGGCATCGGGACAGGGTAATTTT.

This clonotype was detected only a few times. J is TRBJ2-7 and V is TRBV11-2; possible D gene TRBD2, 6 bases. Germline values: CDR1 SGHAT, CDR2 FQNNGV. The CDR3 covers 14 residues. V lost 1 base to trimming and J lost 7 bases, with 14 bases between them. As DNA, the CDR3 is TGTGCCAGCAGCTTAGGTCGGACCCGGGGGGAGCAGTACTTC. Translation gives CASSLGRTRGEQYF.

Ten or more counts support this clonotype. J is TRBJ2-7 and V is TRBV4-1; 8 bases align to TRBD1. This CDR3 has 15 residues. Germline V gene sequence: CDR1 MGHRA, CDR2 YSYEKL. With 1 base clipped from V and 3 bases from J, the junction kept 5 bases outside the gene matches. Here the CDR3 DNA reads TGCGCCAGCAGCCAAGGACCCGGACAGGGCTACGAGCAGTACTTC. This codes for CASSQGPGQGYEQYF.

The chain uses TRBV7-2 and TRBJ2-2; the D gene is possibly TRBD2 (6 bases). The germline V gene has CDR1 SGHTA and CDR2 FQGNSA. This CDR3 contains 17 residues. Trimming removed 2 bases from V and 3 bases from J, with 16 bases in between. The CDR3 coding sequence is TGTGCCAGCAGCTTAAGTCATGCTAGCGACGACACCGGGGAGCTGTTTTTT. It is translated as CASSLSHASDDTGELFF.

This clonotype was recorded a few times. This sequence joins TRBV5-1 and TRBJ1-1; 7 bases line up with TRBD1. Trimming removed 4 bases from V and 5 bases from J; junction bases left unmatched: 14. CDR1 SGHRS and CDR2 YFSETQ come from the germline V gene. This CDR3 comprises 16 residues. CDR3 sequence: CASSPVTGSGETEAFF. CDR3 nucleotide sequence: TGCGCCAGCAGCCCTGTGACAGGGAGTGGAGAAACTGAAGCTTTCTTT. The full variable domain, in which reference TRBV5-1 and TRBJ1-1 provide the parts outside the CDR3, is KAGVTQTPRYLIKTRGQQVTLSCSPISGHRSVSWYQQTPGQGLQFLFEYFSETQRNKGNFPGRFSGRQFSNSRSEMNVSTLELGDSALYLCASSPVTGSGETEAFFGQGTRLTVV.

This clonotype was observed many times. The rearrangement uses TRBV29-1 and TRBJ1-1; D is unresolved. Germline V CDR1 and CDR2: SQVTM, ANQGSEA. V lost 5 bases and J 1 base, leaving 14 bases between the germline ends. The CDR3 is 14 residues long. CDR3 sequence reads: CSVQRKGTNTEAFF. The CDR3 nucleotides read TGCAGCGTTCAGAGGAAGGGAACGAACACTGAAGCTTTCTTT.

This chain uses TRBV14 with TRBJ1-5; 7 bases map to TRBD1. The CDR3 covers 15 residues. J was trimmed by 7 bases and V by 1 base; bases with no gene match: 7. The germline gives CDR1 SGHDN, CDR2 FVKESK. The CDR3 here is CASSQGTGGSQPQHF. CDR3 nucleotide sequence: TGTGCCAGCAGCCAAGGGACAGGCGGGTCACAGCCCCAGCATTTT.

V and J are TRBV6-6 and TRBJ1-4; D might be TRBD1 (6 bases). CDR3 size: 16 residues. CDR1 and CDR2 from the germline V gene are MNHNY and SVGAGI (reference sequence). The V and J ends lost 0 bases and 8 bases respectively, with 16 bases between them. This CDR3 is CASSYSVGGTKEKLFF. CDR3 nucleotide sequence: TGTGCCAGCAGTTACTCAGTTGGAGGGACAAAAGAAAAACTGTTTTTT.

The chain has TRBV7-2 and TRBJ1-1; 7 positions match TRBD1. The CDR3 covers 13 residues. The trim removed 3 bases at V and 8 bases at J, leaving 6 bases unmatched. CDR1 is SGHTA and CDR2 is FQGNSA in the germline V gene. CDR3 sequence: CASSFLGTAEAFF. The CDR3 DNA sequence: TGTGCCAGCAGCTTTTTAGGGACAGCCGAAGCTTTCTTT.

The table lists this clonotype with many counts. The rearrangement links TRBV5-6 to TRBJ1-5; 9 nucleotides line up with TRBD1. With 3 bases clipped from V and 7 bases from J, the junction kept 5 bases outside the gene matches. This CDR3 comprises 14 residues. From germline, CDR1 is SGHDT and CDR2 YYEEEE. The CDR3: CASSSGTGFQPQHF. CDR3 nucleotide sequence: TGTGCCAGCAGCTCAGGGACAGGGTTCCAGCCCCAGCATTTT.

This clonotype was detected only a few times. The rearrangement joins TRBV24-1 to TRBJ1-2; D gene uncertain. The CDR3 sequence is 14 residues long. CDR1 and CDR2 (germline): KGHDR, SFDVKD. Trimming pared 1 base from V and 7 bases from J, leaving 12 bases between. In nucleotides, the CDR3 is TGTGCCACCAGTGATTTTAGCAGAGGCTCTGGCTACACCTTC. As protein: CATSDFSRGSGYTF.

In its sample, this clonotype was seen many times. J is TRBJ2-3 and V is TRBV29-1, with D uncertain. The CDR3 runs to 12 residues. Germline CDR1 SQVTM, CDR2 ANQGSEA. V lost 8 bases, J lost 3 bases, and 12 bases lay in between. The CDR3 DNA follows: TGCAGCATTAAAAAGGGAACAGATACGCAGTATTTT. Amino acids: CSIKKGTDTQYF.

This clonotype was detected ten times or more. The chain is built from TRBV9 and TRBJ2-4; TRBD1 matches at 7 bases. The CDR3 contains 14 residues. Germline trimming cut 3 bases from V and 8 bases from J; bases unmatched to any gene: 8. CDR1 is SGDLS, CDR2 YYNGEE, per germline. The CDR3 loop reads CASSGSGQSYIQYF. As DNA, the CDR3 is TGTGCCAGCAGCGGGTCGGGACAGAGTTACATTCAGTACTTC.

In this sample, this clonotype turned up a few times. The chain joins TRBV6-5 to TRBJ2-1, with D possibly being TRBD1 (5 bases). This CDR3 has 14 residues. Per the germline V gene, CDR1 is MNHEY and CDR2 is SVGAGI. The V end was cut by 6 bases, the J end by 2 bases, with 11 bases between. CDR3: CASRMTDAYNEQFF. The CDR3 bases are TGTGCCAGCAGGATGACAGATGCCTACAATGAGCAGTTCTTC.